The source of this T cell receptor (beta chain) is a study of blood T cell repertoires in COVID-19. Looking at the study overall: Sources were T cells, B-cell-depleted T cells, or PBMCs; the material itself was cDNA or gDNA.

In the authors' methods: Nucleated cell counts were estimated from reference gene primer amplification. The method was immunoSEQ multiplex PCR; TCRdb's version includes in-frame clones alone and lacks a portion of them. The DNA gave D and trimming, while V, J and clone size come from that table. The profile shows about 160,000 clones, 81% of them singletons. Individuals drawn from around 25 US areas were roughly 18 to 100 years old. Self-reported history from a screening survey and questionnaire set each donor's cohort. What was sequenced was PBMCs or T cells enriched from blood (not recorded which). This sequence was found in a woman in her thirties or forties with acute COVID-19.

The CDR3 sequence: CASSVAAGTYEQYF. DNA of the CDR3: TGTGCCAGCAGCGTCGCGGCAGGGACCTACGAGCAGTACTTC. V usage is TRBV9 and J usage is TRBJ2-7; D perhaps matches TRBD1 (5 bases). This CDR3 has 14 residues. CDR1 and CDR2 from the germline V gene are SGDLS and YYNGEE. V lost 2 bases and J 2 bases, leaving 11 bases between the germline ends.